The T cell receptor (beta chain) described here comes from a study of OX40 agonist ivuxolimab in advanced cancers. V gave up 4 bases and J gave up 5 bases, with 16 bases separating them. CDR3 size: 14 residues. CDR1 and CDR2 (germline): SQVTM, ANQGSEA. This clone was detected once. TCRdb keeps only in-frame clones here, not all; method: immunoSEQ multiplex PCR. The table shows tens of thousands of clones, with around 84% occurring only once. The rearrangement joins TRBV29-1 to TRBJ2-3, with D perhaps being TRBD1 or TRBD2 (5 bases each). The material was CD4+ or CD8+ T cells sorted from blood, obtained in a trial of the OX40 agonist ivuxolimab. This TCR derives from an adult with an advanced solid tumor such as melanoma, head and neck, liver or kidney cancer. The CDR3 nucleotides are TGCAGCGTTGGGGGGATTATCGCACAAGATACGCAGTATTTT. It translates to CSVGGIIAQDTQYF.